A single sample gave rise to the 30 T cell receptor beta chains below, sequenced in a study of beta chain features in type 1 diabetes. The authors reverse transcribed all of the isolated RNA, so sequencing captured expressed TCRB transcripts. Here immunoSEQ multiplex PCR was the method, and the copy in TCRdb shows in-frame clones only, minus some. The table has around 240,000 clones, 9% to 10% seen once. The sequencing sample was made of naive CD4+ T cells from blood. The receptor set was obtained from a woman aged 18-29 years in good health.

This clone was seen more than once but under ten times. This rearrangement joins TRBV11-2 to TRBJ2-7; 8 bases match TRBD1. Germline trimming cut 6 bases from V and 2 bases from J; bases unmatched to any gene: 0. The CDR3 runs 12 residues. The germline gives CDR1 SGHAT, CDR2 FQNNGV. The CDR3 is CASRQGAYEQYF. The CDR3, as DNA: TGTGCCAGCAGACAGGGGGCCTACGAGCAGTACTTC. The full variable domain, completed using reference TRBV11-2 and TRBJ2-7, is EAGVAQSPRYKIIEKRQSVAFWCNPISGHATLYWYQQILGQGPKLLIQFQNNGVVDDSQLPKDRFSAERLKGVDSTLKIQPAKLEDSAVYLCASRQGAYEQYFGPGTRLTVT.

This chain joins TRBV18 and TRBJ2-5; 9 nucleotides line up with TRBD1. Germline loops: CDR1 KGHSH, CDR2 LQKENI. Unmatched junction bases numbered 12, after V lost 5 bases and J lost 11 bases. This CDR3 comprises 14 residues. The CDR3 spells CASSSRTGDLEQYF. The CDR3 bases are TGTGCCAGCTCATCAAGGACAGGGGACTTGGAGCAGTACTTC.

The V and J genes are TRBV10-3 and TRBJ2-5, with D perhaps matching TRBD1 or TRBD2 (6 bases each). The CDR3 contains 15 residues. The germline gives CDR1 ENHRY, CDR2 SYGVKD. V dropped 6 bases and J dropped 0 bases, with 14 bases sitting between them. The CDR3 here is CAIREGGSYQETQYF. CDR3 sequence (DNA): TGTGCCATCAGGGAGGGGGGCTCGTACCAAGAGACCCAGTACTTC.

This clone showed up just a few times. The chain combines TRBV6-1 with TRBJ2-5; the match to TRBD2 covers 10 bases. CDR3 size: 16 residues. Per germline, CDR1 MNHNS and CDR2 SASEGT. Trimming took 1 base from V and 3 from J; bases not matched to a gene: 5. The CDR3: CASSEVLAGTKETQYF. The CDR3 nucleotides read TGTGCCAGCAGTGAAGTACTAGCGGGAACTAAAGAGACCCAGTACTTC.

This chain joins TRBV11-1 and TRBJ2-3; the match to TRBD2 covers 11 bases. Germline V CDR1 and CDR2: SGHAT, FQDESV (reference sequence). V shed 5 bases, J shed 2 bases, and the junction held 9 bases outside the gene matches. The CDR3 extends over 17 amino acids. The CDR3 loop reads CASSPWSGLAVTDTQYF. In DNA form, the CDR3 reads TGTGCCAGCAGCCCCTGGTCGGGACTAGCGGTCACAGATACGCAGTATTTT.

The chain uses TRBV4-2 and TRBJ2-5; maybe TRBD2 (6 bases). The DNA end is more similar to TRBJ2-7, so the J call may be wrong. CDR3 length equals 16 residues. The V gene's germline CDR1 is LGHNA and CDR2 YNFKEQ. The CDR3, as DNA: TGTGCCAGCAGCCAAGATCTTCGTCGGACTACCTACGAGCAGTACTTC. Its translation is CASSQDLRRTTYEQYF.

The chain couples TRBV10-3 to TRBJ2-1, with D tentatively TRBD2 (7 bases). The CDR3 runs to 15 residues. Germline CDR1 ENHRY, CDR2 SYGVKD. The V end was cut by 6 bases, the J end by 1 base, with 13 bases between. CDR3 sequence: CAISVQGGSYNEQFF. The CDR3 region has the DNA TGTGCCATCAGCGTACAGGGAGGGTCCTACAATGAGCAGTTCTTC.

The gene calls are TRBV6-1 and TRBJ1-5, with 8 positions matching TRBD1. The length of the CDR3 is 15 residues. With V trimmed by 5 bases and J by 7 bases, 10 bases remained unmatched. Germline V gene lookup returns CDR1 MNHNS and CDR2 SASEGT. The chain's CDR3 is CASSTDRGVWQPQHF. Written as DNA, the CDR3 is TGTGCCAGCAGTACCGACAGGGGAGTGTGGCAGCCCCAGCATTTT.

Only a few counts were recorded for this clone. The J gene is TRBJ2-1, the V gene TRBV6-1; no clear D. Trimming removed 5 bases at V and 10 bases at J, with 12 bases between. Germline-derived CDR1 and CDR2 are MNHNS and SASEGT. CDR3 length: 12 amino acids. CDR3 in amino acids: CASSFRISEQFF. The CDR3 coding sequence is TGTGCCAGCAGTTTCAGGATCTCCGAGCAGTTCTTC.

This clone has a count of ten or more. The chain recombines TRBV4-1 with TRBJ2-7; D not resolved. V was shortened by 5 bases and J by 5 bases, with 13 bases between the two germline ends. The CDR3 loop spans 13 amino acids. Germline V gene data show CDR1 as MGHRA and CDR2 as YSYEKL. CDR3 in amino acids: CASSRSLADEQYF. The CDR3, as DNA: TGCGCCAGCAGCAGGAGTCTTGCCGACGAGCAGTACTTC.

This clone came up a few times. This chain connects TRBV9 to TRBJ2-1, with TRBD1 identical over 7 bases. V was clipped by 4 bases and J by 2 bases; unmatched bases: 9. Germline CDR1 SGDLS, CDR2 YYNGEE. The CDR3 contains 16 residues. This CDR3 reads CASSPPRGPAYNEQFF. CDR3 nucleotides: TGTGCCAGCAGCCCCCCAAGGGGGCCGGCCTACAATGAGCAGTTCTTC.

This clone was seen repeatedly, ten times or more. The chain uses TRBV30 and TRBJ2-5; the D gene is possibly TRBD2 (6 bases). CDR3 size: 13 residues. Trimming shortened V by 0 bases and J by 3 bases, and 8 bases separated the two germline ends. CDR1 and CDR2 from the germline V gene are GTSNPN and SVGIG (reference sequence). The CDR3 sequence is CAWSVLAEETQYF. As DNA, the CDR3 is TGTGCCTGGAGTGTATTAGCGGAAGAGACCCAGTACTTC.

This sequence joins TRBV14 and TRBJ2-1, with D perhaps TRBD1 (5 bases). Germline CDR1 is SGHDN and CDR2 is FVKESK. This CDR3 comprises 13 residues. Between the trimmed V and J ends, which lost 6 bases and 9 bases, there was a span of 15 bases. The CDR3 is CASRSRVNGEQFF. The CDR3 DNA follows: TGTGCCAGCAGAAGCAGGGTTAATGGTGAGCAGTTCTTC.

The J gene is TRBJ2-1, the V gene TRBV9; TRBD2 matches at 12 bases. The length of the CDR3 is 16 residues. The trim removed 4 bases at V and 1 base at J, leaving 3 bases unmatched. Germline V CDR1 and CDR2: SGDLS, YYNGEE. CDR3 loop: CASSLTSGSSYNEQFF. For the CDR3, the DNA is TGTGCCAGCAGCCTGACTAGCGGGAGTTCCTACAATGAGCAGTTCTTC.

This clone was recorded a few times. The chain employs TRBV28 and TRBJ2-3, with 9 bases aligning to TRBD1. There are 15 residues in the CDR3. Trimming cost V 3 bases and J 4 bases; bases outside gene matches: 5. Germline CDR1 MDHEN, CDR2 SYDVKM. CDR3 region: CASSFTGGSPDTQYF. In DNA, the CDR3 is TGTGCCAGCAGTTTTACAGGGGGCTCGCCAGATACGCAGTATTTT.

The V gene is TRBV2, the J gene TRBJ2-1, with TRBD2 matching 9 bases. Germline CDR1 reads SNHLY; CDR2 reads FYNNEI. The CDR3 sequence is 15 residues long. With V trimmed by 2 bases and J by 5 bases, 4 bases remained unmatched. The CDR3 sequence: CASSEKSGGNNEQFF. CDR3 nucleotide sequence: TGTGCCAGCAGTGAAAAAAGCGGGGGGAACAATGAGCAGTTCTTC.

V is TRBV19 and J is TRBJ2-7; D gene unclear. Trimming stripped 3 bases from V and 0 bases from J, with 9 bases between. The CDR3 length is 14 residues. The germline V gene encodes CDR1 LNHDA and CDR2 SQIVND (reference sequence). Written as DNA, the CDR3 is TGTGCCAGTAGTATCTCGGTGAGCTCCTACGAGCAGTACTTC. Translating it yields CASSISVSSYEQYF.

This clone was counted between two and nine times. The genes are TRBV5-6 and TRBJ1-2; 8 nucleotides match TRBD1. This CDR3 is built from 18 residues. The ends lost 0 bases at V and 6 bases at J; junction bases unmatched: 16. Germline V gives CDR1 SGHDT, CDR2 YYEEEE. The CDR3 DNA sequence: TGTGCCAGCAGCTTGGGTAGGACAGGGCGCCTGGGGGCTAATGGCTACACCTTC. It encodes CASSLGRTGRLGANGYTF.

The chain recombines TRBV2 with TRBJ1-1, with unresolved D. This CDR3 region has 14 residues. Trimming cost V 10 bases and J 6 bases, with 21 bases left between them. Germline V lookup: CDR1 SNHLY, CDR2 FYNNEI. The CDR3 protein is CATKSRGGSAEAFF. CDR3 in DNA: TGTGCCACCAAGTCCCGGGGAGGTTCGGCTGAAGCTTTCTTT.

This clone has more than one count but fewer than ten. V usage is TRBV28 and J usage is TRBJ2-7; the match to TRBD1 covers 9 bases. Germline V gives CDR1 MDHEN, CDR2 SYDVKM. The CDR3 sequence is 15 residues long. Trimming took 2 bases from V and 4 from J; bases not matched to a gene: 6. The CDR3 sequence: CASSLMGQGLYEQYF. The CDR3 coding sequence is TGTGCCAGCAGTTTAATGGGACAGGGTTTATACGAGCAGTACTTC.

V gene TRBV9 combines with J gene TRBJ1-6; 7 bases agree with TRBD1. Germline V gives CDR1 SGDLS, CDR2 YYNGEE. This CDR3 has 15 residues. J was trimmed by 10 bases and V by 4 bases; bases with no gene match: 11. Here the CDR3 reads CASSPRQGSWSPLHF. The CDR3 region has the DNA TGTGCCAGCAGCCCAAGACAGGGATCTTGGTCACCCCTCCACTTT.

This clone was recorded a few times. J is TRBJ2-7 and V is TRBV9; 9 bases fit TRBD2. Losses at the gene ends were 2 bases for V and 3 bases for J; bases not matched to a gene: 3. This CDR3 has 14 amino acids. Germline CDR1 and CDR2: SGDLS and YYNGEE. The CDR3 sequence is CASSVSGGNYEQYF. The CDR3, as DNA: TGTGCCAGCAGCGTGAGCGGGGGGAACTACGAGCAGTACTTC.

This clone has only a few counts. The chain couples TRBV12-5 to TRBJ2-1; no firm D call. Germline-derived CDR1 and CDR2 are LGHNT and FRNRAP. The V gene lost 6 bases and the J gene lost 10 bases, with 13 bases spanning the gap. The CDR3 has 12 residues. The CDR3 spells CASGRDSVEQFF. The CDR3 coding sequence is TGTGCTAGTGGCCGAGACTCCGTGGAGCAGTTCTTC.

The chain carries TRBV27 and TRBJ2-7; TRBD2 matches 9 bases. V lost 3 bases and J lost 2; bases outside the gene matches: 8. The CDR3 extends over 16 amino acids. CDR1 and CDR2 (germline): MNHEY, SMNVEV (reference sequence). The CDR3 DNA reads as TGTGCCAGCAGTTTCGAGTCGCTAGCGGGGACCTACGAGCAGTACTTC. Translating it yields CASSFESLAGTYEQYF.

The CDR3, as DNA: TGTGCCAGTAGTGCAGACCGGGACATATACACCTACGAGCAGTACTTC. This codes for CASSADRDIYTYEQYF. This chain uses TRBV19 with TRBJ2-7, with TRBD1 as a possible D gene (6 bases). The CDR3 contains 16 residues. Germline V CDR1 and CDR2: LNHDA, SQIVND (reference sequence). V lost 5 bases and J 2 bases, leaving 19 bases between the germline ends.

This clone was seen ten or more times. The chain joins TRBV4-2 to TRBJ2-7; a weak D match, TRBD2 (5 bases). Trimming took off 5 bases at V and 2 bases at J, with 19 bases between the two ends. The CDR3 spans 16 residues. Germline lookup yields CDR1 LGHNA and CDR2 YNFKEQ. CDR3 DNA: TGTGCCAGCAGCTATCGGCGAGCGGAGGACCCCTACGAGCAGTACTTC. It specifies CASSYRRAEDPYEQYF.

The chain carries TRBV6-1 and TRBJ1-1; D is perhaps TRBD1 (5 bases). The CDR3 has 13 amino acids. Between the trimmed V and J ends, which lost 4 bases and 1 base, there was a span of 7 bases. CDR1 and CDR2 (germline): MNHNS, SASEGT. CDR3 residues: CASSGQQNTEAFF. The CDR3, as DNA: TGTGCCAGCAGTGGACAGCAGAACACTGAAGCTTTCTTT.

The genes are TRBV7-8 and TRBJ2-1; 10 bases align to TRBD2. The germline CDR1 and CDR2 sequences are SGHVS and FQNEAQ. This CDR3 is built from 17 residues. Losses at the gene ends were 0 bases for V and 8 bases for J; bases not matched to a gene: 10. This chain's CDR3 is CASSLARMSGRAHEQFF. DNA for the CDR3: TGTGCCAGCAGCTTAGCCCGTATGAGCGGGAGGGCCCATGAGCAGTTCTTC.

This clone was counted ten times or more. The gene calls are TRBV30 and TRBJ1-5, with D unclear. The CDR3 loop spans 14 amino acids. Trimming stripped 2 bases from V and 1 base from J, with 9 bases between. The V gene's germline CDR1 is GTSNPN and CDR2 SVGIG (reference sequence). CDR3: CAWSTEISNQPQHF. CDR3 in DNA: TGTGCCTGGAGTACCGAGATCAGCAATCAGCCCCAGCATTTT.

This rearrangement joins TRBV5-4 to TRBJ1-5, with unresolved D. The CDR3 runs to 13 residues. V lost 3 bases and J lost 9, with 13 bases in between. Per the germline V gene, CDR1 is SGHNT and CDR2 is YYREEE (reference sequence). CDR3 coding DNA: TGTGCCAGCAGCTCAGCGGCGGATGCGCCCCAGCATTTT. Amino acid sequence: CASSSAADAPQHF.